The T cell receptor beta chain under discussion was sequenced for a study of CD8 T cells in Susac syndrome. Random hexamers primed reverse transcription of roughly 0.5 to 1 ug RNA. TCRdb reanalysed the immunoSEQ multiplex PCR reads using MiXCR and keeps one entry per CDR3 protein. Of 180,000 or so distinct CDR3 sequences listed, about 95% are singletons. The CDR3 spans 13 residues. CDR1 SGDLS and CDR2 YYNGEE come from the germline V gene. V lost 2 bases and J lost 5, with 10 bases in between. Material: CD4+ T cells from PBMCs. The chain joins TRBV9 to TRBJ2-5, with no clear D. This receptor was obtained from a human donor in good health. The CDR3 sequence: CASSVASRETQYF. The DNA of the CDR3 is TGTGCCAGCAGCGTGGCTTCCCGGGAGACCCAGTACTTC.